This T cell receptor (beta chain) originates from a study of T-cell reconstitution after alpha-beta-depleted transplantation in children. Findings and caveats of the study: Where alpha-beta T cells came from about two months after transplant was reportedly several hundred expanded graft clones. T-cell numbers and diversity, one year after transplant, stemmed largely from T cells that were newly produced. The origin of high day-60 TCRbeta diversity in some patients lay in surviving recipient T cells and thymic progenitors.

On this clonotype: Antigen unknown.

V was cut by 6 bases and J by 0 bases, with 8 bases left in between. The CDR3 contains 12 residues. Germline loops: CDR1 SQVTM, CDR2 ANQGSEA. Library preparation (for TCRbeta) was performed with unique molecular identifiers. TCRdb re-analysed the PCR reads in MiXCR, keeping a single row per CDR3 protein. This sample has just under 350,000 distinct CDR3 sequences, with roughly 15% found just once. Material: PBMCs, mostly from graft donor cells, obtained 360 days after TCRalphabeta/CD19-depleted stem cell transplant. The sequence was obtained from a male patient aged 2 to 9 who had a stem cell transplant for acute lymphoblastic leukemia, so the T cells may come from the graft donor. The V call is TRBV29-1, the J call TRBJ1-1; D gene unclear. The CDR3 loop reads CSVEIMNTEAFF. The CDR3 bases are TGCAGCGTGGAGATTATGAACACTGAAGCTTTCTTT.